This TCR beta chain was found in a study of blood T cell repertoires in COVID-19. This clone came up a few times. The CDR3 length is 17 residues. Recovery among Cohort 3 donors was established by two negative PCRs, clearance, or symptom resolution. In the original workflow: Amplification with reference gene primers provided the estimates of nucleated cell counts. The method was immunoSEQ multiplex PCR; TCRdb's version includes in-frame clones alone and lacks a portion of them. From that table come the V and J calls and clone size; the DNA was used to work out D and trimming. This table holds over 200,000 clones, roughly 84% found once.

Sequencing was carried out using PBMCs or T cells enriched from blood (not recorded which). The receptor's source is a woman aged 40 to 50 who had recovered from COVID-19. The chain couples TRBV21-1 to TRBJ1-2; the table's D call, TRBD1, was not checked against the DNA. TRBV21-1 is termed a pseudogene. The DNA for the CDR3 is TGTGCCAGCAGCAAGTCCAATTCGACAGGGTCGTGCTATGGCTACACCTTC. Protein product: CASSKSNSTGSCYGYTF.